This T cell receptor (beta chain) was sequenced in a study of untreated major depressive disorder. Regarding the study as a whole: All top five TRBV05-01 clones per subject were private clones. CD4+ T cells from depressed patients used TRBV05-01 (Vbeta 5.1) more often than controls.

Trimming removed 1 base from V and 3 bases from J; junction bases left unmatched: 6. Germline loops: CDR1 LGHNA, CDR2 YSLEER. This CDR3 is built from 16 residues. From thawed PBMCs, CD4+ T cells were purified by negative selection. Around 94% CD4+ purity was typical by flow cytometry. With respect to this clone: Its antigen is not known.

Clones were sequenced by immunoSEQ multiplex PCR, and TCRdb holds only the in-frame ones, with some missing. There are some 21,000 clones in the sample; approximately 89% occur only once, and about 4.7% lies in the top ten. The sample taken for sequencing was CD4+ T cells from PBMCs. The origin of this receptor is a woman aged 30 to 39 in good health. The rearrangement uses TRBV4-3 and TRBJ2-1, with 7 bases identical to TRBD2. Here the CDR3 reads CASSQVMASGYNEQFF. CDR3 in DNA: TGCGCCAGCAGCCAAGTTATGGCTAGCGGCTACAATGAGCAGTTCTTC.